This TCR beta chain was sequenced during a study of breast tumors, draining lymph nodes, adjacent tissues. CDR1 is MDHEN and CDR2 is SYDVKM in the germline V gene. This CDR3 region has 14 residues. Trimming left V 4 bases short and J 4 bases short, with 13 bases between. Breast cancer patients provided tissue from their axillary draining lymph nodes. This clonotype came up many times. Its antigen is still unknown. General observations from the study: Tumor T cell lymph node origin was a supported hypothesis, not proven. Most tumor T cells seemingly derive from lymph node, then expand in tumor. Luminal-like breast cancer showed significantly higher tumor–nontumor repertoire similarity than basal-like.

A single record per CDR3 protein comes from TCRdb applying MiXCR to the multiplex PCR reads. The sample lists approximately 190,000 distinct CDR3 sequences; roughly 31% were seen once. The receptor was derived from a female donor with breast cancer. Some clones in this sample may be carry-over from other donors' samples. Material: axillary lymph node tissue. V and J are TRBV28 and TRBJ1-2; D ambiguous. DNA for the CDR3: TGTGCCAGCAGTTCAGGACTGATTTTCTATGGCTACACCTTC. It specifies CASSSGLIFYGYTF.